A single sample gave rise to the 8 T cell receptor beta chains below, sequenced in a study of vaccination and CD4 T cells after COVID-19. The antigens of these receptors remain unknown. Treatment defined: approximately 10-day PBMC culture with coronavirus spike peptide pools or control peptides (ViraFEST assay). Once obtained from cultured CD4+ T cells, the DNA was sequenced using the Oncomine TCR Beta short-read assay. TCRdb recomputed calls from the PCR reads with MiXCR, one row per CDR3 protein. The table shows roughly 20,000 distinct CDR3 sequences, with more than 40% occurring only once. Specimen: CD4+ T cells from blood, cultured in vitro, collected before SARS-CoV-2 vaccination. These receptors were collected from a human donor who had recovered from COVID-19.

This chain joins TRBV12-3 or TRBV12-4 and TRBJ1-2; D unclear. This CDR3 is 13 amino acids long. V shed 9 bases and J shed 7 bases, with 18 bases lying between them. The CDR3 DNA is TGTGCCAGTACGCTGTCTGGCGTTGGTGGCTACACCTTC. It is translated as CASTLSGVGGYTF.

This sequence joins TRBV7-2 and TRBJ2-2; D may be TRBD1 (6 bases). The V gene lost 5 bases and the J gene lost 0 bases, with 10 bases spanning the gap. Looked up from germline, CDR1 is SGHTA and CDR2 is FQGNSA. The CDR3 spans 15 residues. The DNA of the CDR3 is TGTGCCAGCAGCCTGGACAGATCGAACACCGGGGAGCTGTTTTTT. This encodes CASSLDRSNTGELFF. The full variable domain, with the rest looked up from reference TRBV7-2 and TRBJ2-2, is GAGVSQSPSNKVTEKGKDVELRCDPISGHTALYWYRQSLGQGLEFLIYFQGNSAPDKSGLPSDRFSAERTGGSVSTLTIQRTQQEDSAVYLCASSLDRSNTGELFFGEGSRLTVL.

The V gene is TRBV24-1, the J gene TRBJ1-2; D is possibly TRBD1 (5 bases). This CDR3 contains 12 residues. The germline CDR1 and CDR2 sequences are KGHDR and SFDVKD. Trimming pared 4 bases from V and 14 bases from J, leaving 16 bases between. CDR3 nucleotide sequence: TGTGCCACCAGTGACCCGACGGGGACTCTAACCTTC. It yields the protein CATSDPTGTLTF.

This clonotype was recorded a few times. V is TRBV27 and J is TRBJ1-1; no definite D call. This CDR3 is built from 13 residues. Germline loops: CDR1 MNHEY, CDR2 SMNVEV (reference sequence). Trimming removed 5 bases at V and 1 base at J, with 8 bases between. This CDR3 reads CASSRPQNTEAFF. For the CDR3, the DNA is TGTGCCAGCAGTCGACCACAGAACACTGAAGCTTTCTTT.

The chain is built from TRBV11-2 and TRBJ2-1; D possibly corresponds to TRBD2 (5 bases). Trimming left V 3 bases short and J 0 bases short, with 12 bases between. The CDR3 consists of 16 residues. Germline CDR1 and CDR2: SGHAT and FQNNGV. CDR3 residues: CASSLASSRSYNEQFF. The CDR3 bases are TGTGCCAGCAGCTTGGCTTCTAGCCGCTCCTACAATGAGCAGTTCTTC.

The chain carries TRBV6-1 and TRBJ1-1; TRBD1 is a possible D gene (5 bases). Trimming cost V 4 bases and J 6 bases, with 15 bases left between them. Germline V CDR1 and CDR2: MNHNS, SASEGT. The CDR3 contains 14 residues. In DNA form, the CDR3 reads TGTGCCAGCAGTGCAGGGACGGACTTTTCTGAAGCTTTCTTT. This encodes CASSAGTDFSEAFF.

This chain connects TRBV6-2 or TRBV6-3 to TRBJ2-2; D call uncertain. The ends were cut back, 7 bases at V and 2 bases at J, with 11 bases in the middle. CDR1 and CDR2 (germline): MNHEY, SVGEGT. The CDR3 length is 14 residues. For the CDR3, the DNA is TGTGCCAGCATCAAAGGGTCTAACACCGGGGAGCTGTTTTTT. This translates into CASIKGSNTGELFF.

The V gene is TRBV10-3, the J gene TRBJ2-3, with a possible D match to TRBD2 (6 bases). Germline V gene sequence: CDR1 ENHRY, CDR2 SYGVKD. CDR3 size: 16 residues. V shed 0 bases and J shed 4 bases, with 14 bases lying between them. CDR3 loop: CAISESVGGTADTQYF. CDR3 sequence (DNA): TGTGCCATCAGTGAGTCAGTCGGCGGGACCGCAGATACGCAGTATTTT.